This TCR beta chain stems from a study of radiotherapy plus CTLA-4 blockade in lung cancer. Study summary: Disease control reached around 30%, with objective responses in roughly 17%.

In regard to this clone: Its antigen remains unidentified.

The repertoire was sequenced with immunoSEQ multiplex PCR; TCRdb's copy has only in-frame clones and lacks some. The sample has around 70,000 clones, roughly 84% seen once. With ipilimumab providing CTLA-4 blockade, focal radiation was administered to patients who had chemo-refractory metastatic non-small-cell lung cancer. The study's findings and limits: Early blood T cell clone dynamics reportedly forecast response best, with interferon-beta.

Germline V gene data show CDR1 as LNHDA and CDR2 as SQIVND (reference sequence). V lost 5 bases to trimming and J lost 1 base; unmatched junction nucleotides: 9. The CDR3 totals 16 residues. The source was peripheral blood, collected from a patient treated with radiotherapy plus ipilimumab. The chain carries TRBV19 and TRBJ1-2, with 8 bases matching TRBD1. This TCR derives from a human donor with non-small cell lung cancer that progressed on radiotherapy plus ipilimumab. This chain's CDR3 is CASSAYQGAINYGYTF. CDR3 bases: TGTGCCAGTAGTGCTTACCAGGGGGCGATTAACTATGGCTACACCTTC.